The clone carrying this T cell receptor (beta chain) occurred a few times. What it binds is not known. The germline V gene encodes CDR1 SEHNR and CDR2 FQNEAQ (reference sequence). This CDR3 contains 14 residues. Trimming left V 5 bases short and J 8 bases short, with 15 bases between. The data were taken from a study of identical twins. Findings of the study overall: Models underpredicted monozygotic twin sharing of out-of-frame TCR alpha.

Via MiXCR, TCRdb re-called the 5' RACE reads, giving one row per CDR3 protein. There are 200,000 to 250,000 distinct CDR3 sequences in the sample; 6.5% to 9% occur only once, and over 5% lies in the top ten. These same records also appear under a second study, on yellow fever vaccine responses in identical twins.

The TCR was taken from a woman aged 18-35 years in good health. V and J are TRBV7-9 and TRBJ1-4, with D unclear. Sequenced material: CD8+ T cells sorted from blood. In DNA form, the CDR3 reads TGTGCCAGCAGCCCTGGCGGCAGGAAAGAAAAACTGTTTTTT. Translation: CASSPGGRKEKLFF.